The clone carrying this T cell receptor (beta chain) has only a few counts. Antigen unknown. The sample comes from a study of T-cell reconstitution after alpha-beta-depleted transplantation in children. Whole-study results and caveats: T-cell numbers and diversity, one year after transplant, stemmed largely from T cells that were newly produced.

During its preparation, the TCRbeta library received unique molecular identifiers. TCRdb itself ran the PCR reads through MiXCR, one entry per CDR3 protein. Among fewer than 700,000 distinct CDR3 sequences listed, roughly 13% were seen once. After removal of 7 bases from V and 4 bases from J, the junction contained 4 bases not matched to a gene. The CDR3 totals 11 residues. CDR1 and CDR2 from the germline V gene are DFQATT and SNEGSKA (reference sequence). The chain carries TRBV20-1 and TRBJ2-7; 7 bases are a match to TRBD2. Sequenced here: PBMCs, mostly from graft donor cells, sampled 360 days after TCRalphabeta/CD19-depleted stem cell transplant. The receptor was isolated from a male patient younger than 18 who had a stem cell transplant for acute myeloid leukemia, so the T cells may come from the graft donor. CDR3 bases: TGCAGTGGTATGGGGGGGTACGAGCAGTACTTC. It is translated as CSGMGGYEQYF.